These 3 T cell receptor beta chains were all obtained from the same sample, sequenced in a study of blood T cell repertoires in COVID-19. The data were produced by immunoSEQ multiplex PCR, yet TCRdb's version contains in-frame clones alone and is incomplete. There are 160,000 or so clones in the sample; about four fifths occur only once, and about 6.8% lies in the top ten. The sample consisted of peripheral blood. The receptors shown here come from a man between 70 and 80 years old with active or convalescent COVID-19.

The chain combines TRBV27 with TRBJ1-2; D is perhaps TRBD1 (6 bases). Germline V CDR1 and CDR2: MNHEY, SMNVEV (reference sequence). V dropped 6 bases and J dropped 1 base, with 12 bases sitting between them. The CDR3 has 14 amino acids. The CDR3 reads CASRLTGINYGYTF. The CDR3 DNA reads as TGTGCCAGCAGATTGACAGGAATTAACTATGGCTACACCTTC.

The sample holds one count of this clone. V usage is TRBV6-2 or TRBV6-3 and J usage is TRBJ2-2; D is possibly TRBD2 (5 bases). The CDR3 runs to 15 residues. CDR1 and CDR2 (germline): MNHEY, SVGEGT. V shed 2 bases and J shed 4 bases, with 11 bases lying between them. The chain's CDR3 is CASSYGGQATGELFF. CDR3 nucleotides: TGTGCCAGCAGTTACGGAGGCCAAGCCACCGGGGAGCTGTTTTTT.

This clone has only one observation. In DNA, the CDR3 is TGTGCCAGCAGCATAACAGGGGGCACTGAAGCTTTCTTT. Protein product: CASSITGGTEAFF. This chain joins TRBV11-3 and TRBJ1-1; 8 bases map to TRBD1. Germline V gives CDR1 SGHNT, CDR2 YENEEA. The trim removed 5 bases at V and 4 bases at J, leaving 3 bases unmatched. This CDR3 spans 13 amino acids. The full variable domain, its missing parts supplied by reference TRBV11-3 and TRBJ1-1, is EAGVVQSPRYKIIEKKQPVAFWCNPISGHNTLYWYLQNLGQGPELLIRYENEEAVDDSQLPKDRFSAERLKGVDSTLKIQPAELGDSAVYLCASSITGGTEAFFGQGTRLTVV.